This TCR beta chain was sequenced for a study of blood T cell repertoires in COVID-19. The assay was immunoSEQ multiplex PCR, and TCRdb's table has in-frame clones only and misses some. The data hold nearly 300,000 clones, with approximately 90% observed a single time. The sample holds one count of this clone. The receptor comes from a woman between 25 and 40 years old who had recovered from COVID-19. Source material: peripheral blood.

As DNA, the CDR3 is TGTGCCAGCAGCTTGGTCGCAGGGGTCATCACTGAAGCTTTCTTT. It codes for CASSLVAGVITEAFF. V usage is TRBV5-6 and J usage is TRBJ1-1; D is perhaps TRBD1 (6 bases). The CDR3 is 15 residues long. V dropped 0 bases and J dropped 4 bases, with 13 bases sitting between them. CDR1 and CDR2 (germline): SGHDT, YYEEEE.